This is a list of T cell receptor beta chains from one sample in a study of blood T cell repertoires in COVID-19. The method was immunoSEQ multiplex PCR; TCRdb's version includes in-frame clones alone and lacks a portion of them. The table lists about 70,000 clones, around nine tenths of them singletons. Specimen: peripheral blood. The receptors were gathered from a human donor in a cohort sampled during active COVID-19. The CDR3 runs from the conserved cysteine through the conserved F or W. A D gene is named only where the DNA matches it firmly. Clone size is shown for a subset of rows, as once, few, many or a class of expanded clone.

v_gene	d_gene	abundance	j_gene	len	CDR3nt	CDR3aa
TRBV11-2	.	few	TRBJ1-1	15	TGTGCCAGCAGCTCCTGGCGGGGAGGGGGCACTGAAGCTTTCTTT	CASSSWRGGGTEAFF
TRBV6-2/TRBV6-3	TRBD1	once	TRBJ2-7	15	TGTGCCAGCAGTTATCCCTACAGGGGAGACTACGAGCAGTACTTC	CASSYPYRGDYEQYF
TRBV7-2	.	.	TRBJ1-2	15	TGTGCCAGCAGCCCAGACAGGTTAACATATTACCTCTACACCTTC	CASSPDRLTYYLYTF
TRBV4-1	TRBD2	.	TRBJ2-7	16	TGCGCCAGCAGTCGAATAACGAGGGACTACGCCTACGAGCAGTACTTC	CASSRITRDYAYEQYF
TRBV11-2	.	.	TRBJ2-7	15	TGTGCCAGCAGCGAGGGTGGGGGGTCCTCCTACGAGCAGTACTTC	CASSEGGGSSYEQYF
TRBV9	TRBD2	.	TRBJ2-5	14	TGTGCCAGCAGCGTAGCGGGGGGGCATGAGACCCAGTACTTC	CASSVAGGHETQYF
TRBV5-6	TRBD1	few	TRBJ1-5	16	TGTGCCAGCAGCTTATCGAGGGGGCTTAGCAATCAGCCCCAGCATTTT	CASSLSRGLSNQPQHF
TRBV6-1	.	.	TRBJ1-3	15	TGTGCCAGCAGTGACGGAGGGGCCTCTGGAAACACCATATATTTT	CASSDGGASGNTIYF
TRBV21-1	.	.	TRBJ1-5	16	TGTGCCAGCAGCCCCCAGGACAGGGACAGCAATCAGCCCCAGCATTTT	CASSPQDRDSNQPQHF
TRBV11-3	.	.	TRBJ2-6	16	TGTGCCAGCAGGACATTAGGGCGACAGTGCACTGACGTCCTGACTTTC	CASRTLGRQCTDVLTF